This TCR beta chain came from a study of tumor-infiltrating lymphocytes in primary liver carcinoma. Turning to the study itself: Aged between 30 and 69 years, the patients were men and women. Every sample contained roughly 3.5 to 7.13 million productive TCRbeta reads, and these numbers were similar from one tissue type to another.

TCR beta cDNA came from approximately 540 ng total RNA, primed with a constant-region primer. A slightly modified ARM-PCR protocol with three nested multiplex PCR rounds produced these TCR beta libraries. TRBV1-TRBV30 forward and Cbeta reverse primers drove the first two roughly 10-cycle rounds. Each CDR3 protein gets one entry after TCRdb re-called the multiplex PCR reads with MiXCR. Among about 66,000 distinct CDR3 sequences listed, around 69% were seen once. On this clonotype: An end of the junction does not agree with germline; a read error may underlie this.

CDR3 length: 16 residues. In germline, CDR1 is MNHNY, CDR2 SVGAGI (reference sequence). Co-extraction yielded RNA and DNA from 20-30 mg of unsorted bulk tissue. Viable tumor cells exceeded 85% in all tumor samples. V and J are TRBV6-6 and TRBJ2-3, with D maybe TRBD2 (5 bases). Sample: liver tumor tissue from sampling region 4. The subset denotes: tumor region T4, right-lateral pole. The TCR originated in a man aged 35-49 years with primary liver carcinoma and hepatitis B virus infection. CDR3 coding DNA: TGTGCCAGCAGTCCCATCGCGGGTGGACTCGCAGATACGCGGTATTTT. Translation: CASSPIAGGLADTRYF.